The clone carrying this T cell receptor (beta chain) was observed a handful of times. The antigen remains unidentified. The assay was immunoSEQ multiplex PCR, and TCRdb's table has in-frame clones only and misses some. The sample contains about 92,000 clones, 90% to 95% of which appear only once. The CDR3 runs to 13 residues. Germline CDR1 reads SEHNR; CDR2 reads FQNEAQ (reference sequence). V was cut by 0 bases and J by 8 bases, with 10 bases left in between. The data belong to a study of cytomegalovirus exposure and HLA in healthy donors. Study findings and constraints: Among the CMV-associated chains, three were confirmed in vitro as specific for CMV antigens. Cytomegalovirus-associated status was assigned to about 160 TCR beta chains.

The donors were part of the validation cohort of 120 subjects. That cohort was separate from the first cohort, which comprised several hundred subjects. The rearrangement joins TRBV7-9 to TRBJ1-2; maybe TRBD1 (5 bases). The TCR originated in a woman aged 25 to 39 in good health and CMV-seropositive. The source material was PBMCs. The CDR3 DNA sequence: TGTGCCAGCAGCTTAGCCCAGGGTTGGGGCTACACCTTC. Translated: CASSLAQGWGYTF.